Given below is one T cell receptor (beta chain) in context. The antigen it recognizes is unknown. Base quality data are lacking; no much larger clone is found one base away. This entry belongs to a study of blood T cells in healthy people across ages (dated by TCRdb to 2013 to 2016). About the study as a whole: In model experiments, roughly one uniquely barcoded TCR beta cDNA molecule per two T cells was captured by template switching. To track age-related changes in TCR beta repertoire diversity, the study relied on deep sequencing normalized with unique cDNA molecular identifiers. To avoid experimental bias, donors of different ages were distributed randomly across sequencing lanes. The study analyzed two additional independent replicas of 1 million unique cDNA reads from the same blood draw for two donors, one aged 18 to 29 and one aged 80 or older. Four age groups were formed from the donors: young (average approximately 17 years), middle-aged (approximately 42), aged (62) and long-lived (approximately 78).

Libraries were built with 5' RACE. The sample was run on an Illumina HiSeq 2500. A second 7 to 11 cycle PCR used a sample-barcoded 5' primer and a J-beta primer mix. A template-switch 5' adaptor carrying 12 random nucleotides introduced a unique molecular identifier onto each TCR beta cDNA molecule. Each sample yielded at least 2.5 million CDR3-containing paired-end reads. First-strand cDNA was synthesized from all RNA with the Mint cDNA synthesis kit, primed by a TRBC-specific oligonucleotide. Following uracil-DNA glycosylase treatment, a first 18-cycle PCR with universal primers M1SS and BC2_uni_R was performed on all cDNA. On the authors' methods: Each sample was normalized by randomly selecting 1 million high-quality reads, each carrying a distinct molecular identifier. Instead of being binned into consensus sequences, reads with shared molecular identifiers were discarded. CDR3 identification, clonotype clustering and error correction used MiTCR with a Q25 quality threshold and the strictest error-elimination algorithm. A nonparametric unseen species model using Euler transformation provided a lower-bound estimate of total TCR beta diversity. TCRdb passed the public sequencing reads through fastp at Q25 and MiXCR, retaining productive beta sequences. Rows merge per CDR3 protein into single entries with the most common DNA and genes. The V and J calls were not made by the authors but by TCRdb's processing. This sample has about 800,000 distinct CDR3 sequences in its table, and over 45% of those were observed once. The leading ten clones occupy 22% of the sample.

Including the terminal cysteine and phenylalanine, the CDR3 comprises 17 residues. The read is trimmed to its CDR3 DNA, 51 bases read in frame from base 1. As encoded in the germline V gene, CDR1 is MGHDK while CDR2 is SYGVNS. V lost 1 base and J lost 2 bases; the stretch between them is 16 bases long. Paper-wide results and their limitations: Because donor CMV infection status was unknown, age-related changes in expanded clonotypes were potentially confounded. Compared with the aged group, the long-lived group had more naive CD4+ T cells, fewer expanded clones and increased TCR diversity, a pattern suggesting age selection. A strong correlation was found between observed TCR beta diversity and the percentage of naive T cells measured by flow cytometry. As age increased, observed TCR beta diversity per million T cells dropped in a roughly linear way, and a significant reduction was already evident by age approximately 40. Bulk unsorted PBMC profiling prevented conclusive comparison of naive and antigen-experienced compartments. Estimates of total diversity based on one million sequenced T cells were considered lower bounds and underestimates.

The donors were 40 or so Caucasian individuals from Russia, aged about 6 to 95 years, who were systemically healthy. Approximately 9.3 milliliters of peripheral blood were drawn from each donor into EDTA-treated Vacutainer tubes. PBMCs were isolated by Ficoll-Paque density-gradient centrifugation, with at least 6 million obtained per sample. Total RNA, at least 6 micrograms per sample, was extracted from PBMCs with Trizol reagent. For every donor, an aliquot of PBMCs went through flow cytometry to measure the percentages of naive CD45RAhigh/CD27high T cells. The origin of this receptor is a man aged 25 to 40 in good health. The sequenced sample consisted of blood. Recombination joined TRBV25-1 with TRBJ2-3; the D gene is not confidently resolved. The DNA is TGTGCCAGCAGTGAATTAGGCGTGGGATTCCACACAGATACGCAGTATTTT. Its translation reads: CASSELGVGFHTDTQYF.